One T cell receptor beta chain is described in this entry. Its antigen remains unknown. In the same sample, other DNA sequences code for this CDR3. Germline V lookup: CDR1 MNHEY, CDR2 SMNVEV (reference sequence). Trimming left V 3 bases short and J 5 bases short, with 4 bases between. This CDR3 comprises 11 residues. The entry originates in a study of shared clonotypes between healthy human individuals. It was CD45RO-negative cells, positively selected for CCR7, that made up naive CD8 cells, with terminally differentiated effector memory CD45RA+ cells excluded. Genomic DNA of every subset was divided equally among multiple immunoSEQ plates. The table came from immunoSEQ multiplex PCR; TCRdb's copy has only in-frame clones and leaves some out. The sample records around 2,000,000 clones, roughly 95% being singletons. Study observations and caveats: Sharing across a few donors was seen in 4% to 5% of naive CD4 clonotypes.

This receptor was taken from a man aged 18 to 29 in good health. Sequenced: naive CD8+ T cells sorted from blood. The chain uses TRBV27 and TRBJ2-5, with unresolved D. The CDR3 region has the DNA TGTGCCAGCAGTTTTCGGGAGACCCAGTACTTC. Protein product: CASSFRETQYF.